The table lists the clone carrying this TCR beta chain with a few counts. Its antigen is as yet unknown. This sample's treatment: oral pan-JAK inhibitor, 5-10 mg twice daily. Sequencing relied on a cDNA template that was reverse transcribed from extracted RNA. Generated by immunoSEQ multiplex PCR, the TCRdb table keeps only in-frame clones and is missing some. The profile shows under 200,000 clones, approximately 62% of them singletons. The sample comes from a study of CD8+ T cells in alopecia areata. The overall study: In an open-label trial, patients got 5 to 10 mg tofacitinib twice daily.

V lost 2 bases and J 5 bases, leaving 12 bases between the germline ends. The CDR3 has 14 amino acids. Germline V gives CDR1 SEHNR, CDR2 FQNEAQ (reference sequence). Study conclusions and caveats: There were many expanded lesional clones persisting in scalp and blood during tofacitinib. Clonality in lesional scalp, especially alopecia totalis/universalis, exceeded that of normal scalp.

This clonotype was sampled from a human donor with alopecia areata. Sequenced material: CD4+ T cells sorted from blood, taken at week 24, from a patient treated with tofacitinib. The genes are TRBV7-9 and TRBJ1-1; tentatively, D is TRBD1 (6 bases). DNA of the CDR3: TGTGCCAGCAGCTTAATGAGGGGGAGTACTGAAGCTTTCTTT. Translating it yields CASSLMRGSTEAFF.